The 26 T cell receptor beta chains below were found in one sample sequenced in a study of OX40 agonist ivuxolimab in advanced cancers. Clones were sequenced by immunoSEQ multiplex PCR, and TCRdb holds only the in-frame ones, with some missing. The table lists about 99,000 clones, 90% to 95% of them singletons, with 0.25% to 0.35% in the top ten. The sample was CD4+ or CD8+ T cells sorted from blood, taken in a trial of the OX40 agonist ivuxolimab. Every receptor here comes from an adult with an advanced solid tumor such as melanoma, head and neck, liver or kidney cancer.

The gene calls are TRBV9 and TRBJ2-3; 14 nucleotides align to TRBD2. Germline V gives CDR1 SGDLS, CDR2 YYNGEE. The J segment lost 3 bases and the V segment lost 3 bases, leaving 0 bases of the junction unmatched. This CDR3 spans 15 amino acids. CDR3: CASSGTSGRTDTQYF. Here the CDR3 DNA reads TGTGCCAGCAGCGGGACTAGCGGGAGGACAGATACGCAGTATTTT.

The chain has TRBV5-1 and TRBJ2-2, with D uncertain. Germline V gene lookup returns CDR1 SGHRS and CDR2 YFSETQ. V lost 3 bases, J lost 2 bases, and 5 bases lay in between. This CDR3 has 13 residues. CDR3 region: CASSSTNTGELFF. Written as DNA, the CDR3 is TGCGCCAGCAGCTCAACCAACACCGGGGAGCTGTTTTTT.

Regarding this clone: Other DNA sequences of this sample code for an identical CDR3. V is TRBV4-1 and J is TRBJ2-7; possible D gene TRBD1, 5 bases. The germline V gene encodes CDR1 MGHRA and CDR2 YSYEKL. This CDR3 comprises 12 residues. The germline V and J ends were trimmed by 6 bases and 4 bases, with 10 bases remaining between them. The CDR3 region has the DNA TGCGCCAGCAGTAATTACAGGTACGAGCAGTACTTC. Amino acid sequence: CASSNYRYEQYF.

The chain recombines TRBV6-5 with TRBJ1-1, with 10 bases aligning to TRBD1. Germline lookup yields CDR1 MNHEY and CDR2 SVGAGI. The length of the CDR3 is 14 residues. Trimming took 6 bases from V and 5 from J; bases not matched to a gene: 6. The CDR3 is CASSMTGGETEAFF. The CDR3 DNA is TGTGCCAGCAGCATGACAGGGGGCGAGACTGAAGCTTTCTTT.

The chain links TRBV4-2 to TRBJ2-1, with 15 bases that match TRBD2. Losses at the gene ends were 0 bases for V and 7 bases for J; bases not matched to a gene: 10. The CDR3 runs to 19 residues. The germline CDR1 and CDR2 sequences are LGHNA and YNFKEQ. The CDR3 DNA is TGTGCCAGCAGCCAAGAAAAGGGGACTAGCGGGAGGTTGTCAAATGAGCAGTTCTTC. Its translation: CASSQEKGTSGRLSNEQFF.

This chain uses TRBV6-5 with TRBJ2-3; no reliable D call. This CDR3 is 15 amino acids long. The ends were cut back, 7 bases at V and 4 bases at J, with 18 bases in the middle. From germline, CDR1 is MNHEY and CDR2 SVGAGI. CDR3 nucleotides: TGTGCCAGCAATCATTCGCCCTCACCCTCAGATACGCAGTATTTT. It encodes CASNHSPSPSDTQYF.

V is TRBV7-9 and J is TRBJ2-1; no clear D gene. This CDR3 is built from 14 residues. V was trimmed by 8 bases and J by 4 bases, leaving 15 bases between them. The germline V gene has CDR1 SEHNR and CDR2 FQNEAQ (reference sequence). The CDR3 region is CASEFISVYNEQFF. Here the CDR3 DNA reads TGTGCCAGCGAGTTCATATCAGTGTACAATGAGCAGTTCTTC.

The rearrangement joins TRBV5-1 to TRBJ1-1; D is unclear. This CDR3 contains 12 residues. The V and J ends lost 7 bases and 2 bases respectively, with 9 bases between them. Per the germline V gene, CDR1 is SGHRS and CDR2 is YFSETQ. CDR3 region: CASSEGNTEAFF. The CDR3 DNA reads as TGCGCCAGCTCAGAGGGCAACACTGAAGCTTTCTTT.

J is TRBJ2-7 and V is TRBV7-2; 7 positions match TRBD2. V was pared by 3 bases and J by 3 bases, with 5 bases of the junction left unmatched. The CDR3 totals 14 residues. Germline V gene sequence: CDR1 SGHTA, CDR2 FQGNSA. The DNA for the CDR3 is TGTGCCAGCAGCTTGAGGCGGGAGATCTACGAGCAGTACTTC. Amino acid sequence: CASSLRREIYEQYF. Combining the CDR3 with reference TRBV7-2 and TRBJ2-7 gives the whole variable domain GAGVSQSPSNKVTEKGKDVELRCDPISGHTALYWYRQSLGQGLEFLIYFQGNSAPDKSGLPSDRFSAERTGGSVSTLTIQRTQQEDSAVYLCASSLRREIYEQYFGPGTRLTVT.

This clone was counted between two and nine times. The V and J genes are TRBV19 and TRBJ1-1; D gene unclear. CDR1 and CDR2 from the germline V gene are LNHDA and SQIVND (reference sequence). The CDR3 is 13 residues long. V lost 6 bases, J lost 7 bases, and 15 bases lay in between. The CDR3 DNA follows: TGTGCCAGTAGCCTGAACTGGGCAGGTGAAGCTTTCTTT. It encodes CASSLNWAGEAFF.

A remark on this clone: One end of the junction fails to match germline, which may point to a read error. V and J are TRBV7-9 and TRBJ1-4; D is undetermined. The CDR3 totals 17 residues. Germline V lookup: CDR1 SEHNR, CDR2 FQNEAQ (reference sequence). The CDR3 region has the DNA TGTGCCAGCAGCTTACCCCTCGTCGGGCAGACTACTGAAAAACTGTTTTTT. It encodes CASSLPLVGQTTEKLFF. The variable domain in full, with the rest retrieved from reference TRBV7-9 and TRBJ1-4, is DTGVSQNPRHKITKRGQNVTFRCDPISEHNRLYWYRQTLGQGPEFLTYFQNEAQLEKSRLLSDRFSAERPKGSFSTLEIQRTEQGDSAMYLCASSLPLVGQTTEKLFFGSGTQLSVL.

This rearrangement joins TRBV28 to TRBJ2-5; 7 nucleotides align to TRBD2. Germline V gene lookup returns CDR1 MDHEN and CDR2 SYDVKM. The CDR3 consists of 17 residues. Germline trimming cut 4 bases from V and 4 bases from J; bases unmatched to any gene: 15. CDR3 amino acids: CASSSPSGRGVRETQYF. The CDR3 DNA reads TGTGCCAGCAGTTCCCCCTCAGGGAGGGGCGTCCGAGAGACCCAGTACTTC.

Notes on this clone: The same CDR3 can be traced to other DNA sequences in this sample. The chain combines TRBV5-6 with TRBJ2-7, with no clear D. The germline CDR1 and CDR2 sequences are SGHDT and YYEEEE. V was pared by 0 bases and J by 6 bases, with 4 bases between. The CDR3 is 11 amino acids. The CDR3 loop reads CASSLGFEQYF. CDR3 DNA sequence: TGTGCCAGCAGCTTGGGGTTCGAGCAGTACTTC.

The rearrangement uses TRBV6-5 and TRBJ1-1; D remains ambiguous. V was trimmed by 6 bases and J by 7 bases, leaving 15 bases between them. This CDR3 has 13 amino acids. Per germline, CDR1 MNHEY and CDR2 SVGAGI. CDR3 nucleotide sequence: TGTGCCAGCAGGCTTGACATCTCTAGTGAAGCTTTCTTT. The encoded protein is CASRLDISSEAFF.

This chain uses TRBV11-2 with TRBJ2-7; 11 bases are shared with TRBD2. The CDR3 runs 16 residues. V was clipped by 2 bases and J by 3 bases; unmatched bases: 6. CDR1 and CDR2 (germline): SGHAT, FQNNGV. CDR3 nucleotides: TGTGCCAGCAGCTTACAGGGGCTAGCGGGAGGCTACGAGCAGTACTTC. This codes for CASSLQGLAGGYEQYF.

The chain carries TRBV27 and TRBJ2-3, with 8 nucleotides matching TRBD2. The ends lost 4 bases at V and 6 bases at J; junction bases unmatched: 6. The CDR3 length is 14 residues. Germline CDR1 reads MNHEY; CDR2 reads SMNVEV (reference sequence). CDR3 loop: CASSWSGSTDTQYF. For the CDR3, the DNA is TGTGCCAGCAGTTGGAGCGGGAGTACGGATACGCAGTATTTT.

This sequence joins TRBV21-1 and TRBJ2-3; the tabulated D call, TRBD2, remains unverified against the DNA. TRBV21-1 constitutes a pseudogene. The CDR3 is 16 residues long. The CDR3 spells CASSKPRDYRTDTQYF. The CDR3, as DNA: TGTGCCAGCAGCAAACCTCGGGACTATCGCACAGATACGCAGTATTTT.

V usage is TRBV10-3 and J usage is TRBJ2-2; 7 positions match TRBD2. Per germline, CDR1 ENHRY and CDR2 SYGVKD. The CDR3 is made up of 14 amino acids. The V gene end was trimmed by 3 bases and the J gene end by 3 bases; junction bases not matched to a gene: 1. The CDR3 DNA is TGTGCCATCAGTGATGCGGGAGACACCGGGGAGCTGTTTTTT. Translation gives CAISDAGDTGELFF.

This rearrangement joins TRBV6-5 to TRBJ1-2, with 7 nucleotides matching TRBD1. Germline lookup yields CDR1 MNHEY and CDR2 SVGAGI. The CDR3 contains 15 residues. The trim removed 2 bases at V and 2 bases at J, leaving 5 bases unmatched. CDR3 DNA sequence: TGTGCCAGCAGTTACAGTGGGACAGCGAACTATGGCTACACCTTC. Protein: CASSYSGTANYGYTF.

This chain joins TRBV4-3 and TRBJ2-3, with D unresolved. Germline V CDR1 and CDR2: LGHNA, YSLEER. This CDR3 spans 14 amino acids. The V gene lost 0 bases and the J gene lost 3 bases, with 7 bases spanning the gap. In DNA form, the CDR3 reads TGCGCCAGCAGCCAAGACGTCAGAACAGATACGCAGTATTTT. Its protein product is CASSQDVRTDTQYF.

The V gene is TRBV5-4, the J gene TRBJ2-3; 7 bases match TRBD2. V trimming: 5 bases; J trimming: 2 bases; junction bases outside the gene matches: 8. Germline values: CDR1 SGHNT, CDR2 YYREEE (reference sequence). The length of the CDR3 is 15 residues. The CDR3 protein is CASRFQGTNTDTQYF. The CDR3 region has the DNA TGTGCCAGCAGATTCCAAGGGACTAACACAGATACGCAGTATTTT.

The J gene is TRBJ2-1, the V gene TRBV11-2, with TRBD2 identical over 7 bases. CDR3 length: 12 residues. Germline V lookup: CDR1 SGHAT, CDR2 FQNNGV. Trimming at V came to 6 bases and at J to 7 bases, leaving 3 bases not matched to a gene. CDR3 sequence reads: CASRSAGNEQFF. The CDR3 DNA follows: TGTGCCAGCAGGTCAGCGGGAAATGAGCAGTTCTTC.

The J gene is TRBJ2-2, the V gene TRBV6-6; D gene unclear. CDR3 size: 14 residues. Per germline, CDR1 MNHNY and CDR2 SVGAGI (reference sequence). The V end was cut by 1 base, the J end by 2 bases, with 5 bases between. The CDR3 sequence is CASSYYSNTGELFF. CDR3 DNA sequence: TGTGCCAGCAGTTACTACAGTAACACCGGGGAGCTGTTTTTT.

CDR3 DNA sequence: TGTGCCAGCAGTTCCCAGGGGGCGGGGGTTGCTGAAGCTTTCTTT. Translating it yields CASSSQGAGVAEAFF. The chain links TRBV28 to TRBJ1-1; 8 nucleotides align to TRBD1. Germline V gene data show CDR1 as MDHEN and CDR2 as SYDVKM. V was pared by 4 bases and J by 6 bases, with 10 bases of the junction left unmatched. The CDR3 has 15 amino acids.

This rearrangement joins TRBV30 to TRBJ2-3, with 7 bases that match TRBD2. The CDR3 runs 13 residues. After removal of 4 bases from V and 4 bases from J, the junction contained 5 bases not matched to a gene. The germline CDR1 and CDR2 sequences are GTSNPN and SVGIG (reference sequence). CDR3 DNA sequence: TGTGCCTGGACCGGACTAGGATCAGATACGCAGTATTTT. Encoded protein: CAWTGLGSDTQYF.

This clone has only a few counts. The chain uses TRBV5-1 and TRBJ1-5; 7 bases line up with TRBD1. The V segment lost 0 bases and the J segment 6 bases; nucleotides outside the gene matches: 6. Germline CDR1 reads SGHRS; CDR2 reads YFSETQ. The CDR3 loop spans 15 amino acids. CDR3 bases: TGCGCCAGCAGCTTGGTTACAGGGGCAGGTCAGCCCCAGCATTTT. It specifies CASSLVTGAGQPQHF.